Each of the 15 T cell receptor beta chains below was sequenced from the same sample in a study of T cells in tuberculosis. Here immunoSEQ multiplex PCR was the method, and the copy in TCRdb shows in-frame clones only, minus some. The repertoire holds about 34,000 clones, with approximately 90% as singletons. The sample consisted of PBMCs. The receptors originated from a donor aged 10-30 years with latent tuberculosis or without tuberculosis infection.

The chain joins TRBV7-2 to TRBJ2-5; a weak D match, TRBD2 (6 bases). Trimming left V 1 base short and J 7 bases short, with 13 bases between. Germline V lookup: CDR1 SGHTA, CDR2 FQGNSA. The CDR3 has 14 residues. The CDR3 region has the DNA TGTGCCAGCAGCTTAGTTCGGGGGTCGGGGACCCAGTACTTC. Its translation is CASSLVRGSGTQYF.

The gene calls are TRBV6-6 and TRBJ1-4, with unresolved D. The CDR3 covers 13 residues. The V and J ends lost 4 bases and 8 bases respectively, with 11 bases between them. Germline V CDR1 and CDR2: MNHNY, SVGAGI (reference sequence). The CDR3 loop is CASSLYRVEKLFF. The CDR3 coding sequence is TGTGCCAGCAGTTTATATCGGGTCGAAAAACTGTTTTTT.

The rearrangement uses TRBV5-1 and TRBJ1-2, with a tentative D call TRBD1 (6 bases). The CDR3 spans 14 residues. Per the germline V gene, CDR1 is SGHRS and CDR2 is YFSETQ. The V and J ends lost 7 bases and 6 bases respectively, with 19 bases between them. This CDR3 is CASASDPGADGYTF. CDR3 nucleotide sequence: TGCGCCAGCGCGTCGGATCCAGGGGCGGATGGCTACACCTTC. Combining the CDR3 with reference TRBV5-1 and TRBJ1-2 gives the whole variable domain KAGVTQTPRYLIKTRGQQVTLSCSPISGHRSVSWYQQTPGQGLQFLFEYFSETQRNKGNFPGRFSGRQFSNSRSEMNVSTLELGDSALYLCASASDPGADGYTFGSGTRLTVV.

The chain joins TRBV7-2 to TRBJ1-2, with D tentatively TRBD1 (5 bases). Germline V gene lookup returns CDR1 SGHTA and CDR2 FQGNSA. This CDR3 is 15 amino acids long. Trimming pared 6 bases from V and 0 bases from J, leaving 14 bases between. CDR3 nucleotide sequence: TGTGCCAGCAGTCGTAAGACAGCAACTAACTATGGCTACACCTTC. The encoded protein is CASSRKTATNYGYTF.

The chain links TRBV15 to TRBJ1-5; D may be TRBD1 (6 bases). Per the germline V gene, CDR1 is LNHNV and CDR2 is YYDKDF (reference sequence). The CDR3 runs 21 residues. V was cut by 3 bases and J by 5 bases, with 32 bases left in between. The CDR3 nucleotides read TGTGCCACCAGCAGTATTATTTTCGAGTTAGTGGGTCCCGAGGGGGATCAGCCCCAGCATTTT. Encoded protein: CATSSIIFELVGPEGDQPQHF.

In nucleotides, the CDR3 is TGTGCCAGTAGTACGCAAATCCGGGGGGAGACCCAGTACTTC. It codes for CASSTQIRGETQYF. The V and J genes are TRBV19 and TRBJ2-5; D is possibly TRBD2 (6 bases). The CDR3 is 14 amino acids. Germline values: CDR1 LNHDA, CDR2 SQIVND (reference sequence). V gave up 4 bases and J gave up 5 bases, with 14 bases separating them.

The rearrangement links TRBV4-3 to TRBJ2-7; TRBD1 matches 8 bases. There are 14 residues in the CDR3. With 3 bases clipped from V and 2 bases from J, the junction kept 3 bases outside the gene matches. The germline V gene has CDR1 LGHNA and CDR2 YSLEER. CDR3 coding DNA: TGCGCCAGCAGCCAGGGGACAGGTCCCTACGAGCAGTACTTC. Encoded protein: CASSQGTGPYEQYF.

The rearrangement uses TRBV5-1 and TRBJ1-2; 8 nucleotides align to TRBD1. The V and J ends lost 4 bases and 4 bases, in that order; junction bases with no gene match: 9. Per the germline V gene, CDR1 is SGHRS and CDR2 is YFSETQ. The CDR3 contains 15 residues. The CDR3 loop reads CASSAAGQGVYGYTF. CDR3 DNA: TGCGCCAGCAGCGCCGCCGGACAGGGCGTCTATGGCTACACCTTC.

V usage is TRBV4-1 and J usage is TRBJ2-4; TRBD2 matches 13 bases. The CDR3 consists of 19 residues. Germline lookup yields CDR1 MGHRA and CDR2 YSYEKL. With V trimmed by 1 base and J by 3 bases, 9 bases remained unmatched. The CDR3, as DNA: TGCGCCAGCAGCCAAGGCGTACTAGCGGGAGGGCTAAACAAAAACATTCAGTACTTC. This sequence encodes CASSQGVLAGGLNKNIQYF.

This chain links TRBV19 with TRBJ1-6; 8 bases match TRBD1. The J segment lost 6 bases and the V segment lost 5 bases, leaving 6 bases of the junction unmatched. The V gene's germline CDR1 is LNHDA and CDR2 SQIVND (reference sequence). The CDR3 runs to 15 residues. Written as DNA, the CDR3 is TGTGCCAGTAGTCACGGGGACAGGAGTAATTCACCCCTCCACTTT. It encodes CASSHGDRSNSPLHF.

This chain connects TRBV19 to TRBJ2-2; D not certain. Germline V CDR1 and CDR2: LNHDA, SQIVND (reference sequence). This CDR3 contains 14 residues. Trimming took 6 bases from V and 1 from J, leaving 9 bases between them. Written as DNA, the CDR3 is TGTGCCAGTAGCCCCGTAGTGAACACCGGGGAGCTGTTTTTT. This codes for CASSPVVNTGELFF.

The chain employs TRBV27 and TRBJ1-5; the D gene is possibly TRBD1 (6 bases). Trimming cost V 6 bases and J 2 bases, with 17 bases left between them. Germline lookup yields CDR1 MNHEY and CDR2 SMNVEV (reference sequence). The CDR3 covers 16 residues. As DNA, the CDR3 is TGTGCCAGCAGGTCTGGGGCCAGGGGTGGCAATCAGCCCCAGCATTTT. It specifies CASRSGARGGNQPQHF.

The V gene is TRBV25-1, the J gene TRBJ2-1; perhaps TRBD2 as D (5 bases). Germline V lookup: CDR1 MGHDK, CDR2 SYGVNS. The germline V and J ends were trimmed by 2 bases and 12 bases, with 26 bases remaining between them. This CDR3 contains 17 residues. CDR3 region: CASSEPHGVGNNERQFF. CDR3 in DNA: TGTGCCAGCAGTGAACCACACGGGGTGGGGAACAATGAGCGGCAGTTCTTC. Filled out from reference TRBV25-1 and TRBJ2-1, the complete variable domain reads EADIYQTPRYLVIGTGKKITLECSQTMGHDKMYWYQQDPGMELHLIHYSYGVNSTEKGDLSSESTVSRIRTEHFPLTLESARPSHTSQYLCASSEPHGVGNNERQFFGPGTRLTVL.

The V call is TRBV28, the J call TRBJ1-3; D is unclear. V was cut by 6 bases and J by 2 bases, with 20 bases left in between. Germline CDR1 reads MDHEN; CDR2 reads SYDVKM. The CDR3 is 17 amino acids. CDR3 amino acids: CASSTVGPGEPGNTIYF. The CDR3 DNA reads as TGTGCCAGCAGCACCGTCGGACCGGGAGAGCCTGGAAACACCATATATTTT.

DNA of the CDR3: TGTGCCAGCAGCTTGGGGGGAACCTATGGCTACACCTTC. This gives the protein CASSLGGTYGYTF. The chain uses TRBV7-9 and TRBJ1-2; maybe TRBD1 (5 bases). Germline CDR1 reads SEHNR; CDR2 reads FQNEAQ (reference sequence). With 3 bases removed from V and 4 bases from J, the gap between germline ends came to 9 bases. The CDR3 totals 13 residues. The whole variable domain, remainder taken from reference TRBV7-9 and TRBJ1-2, is DTGVSQNPRHKITKRGQNVTFRCDPISEHNRLYWYRQTLGQGPEFLTYFQNEAQLEKSRLLSDRFSAERPKGSFSTLEIQRTEQGDSAMYLCASSLGGTYGYTFGSGTRLTVV.